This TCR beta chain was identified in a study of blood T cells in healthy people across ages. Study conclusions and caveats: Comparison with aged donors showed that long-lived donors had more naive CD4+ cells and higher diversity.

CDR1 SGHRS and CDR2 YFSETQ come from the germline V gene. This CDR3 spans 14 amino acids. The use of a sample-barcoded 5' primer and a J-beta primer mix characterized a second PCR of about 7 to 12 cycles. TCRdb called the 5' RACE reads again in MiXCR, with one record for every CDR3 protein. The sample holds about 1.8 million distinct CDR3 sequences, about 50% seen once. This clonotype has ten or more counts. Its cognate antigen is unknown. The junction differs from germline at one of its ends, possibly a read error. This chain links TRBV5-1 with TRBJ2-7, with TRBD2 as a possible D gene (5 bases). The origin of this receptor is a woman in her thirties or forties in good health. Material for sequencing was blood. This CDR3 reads CASSLVAGAYEQYF. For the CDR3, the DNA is TGTGCCAGCAGCTTAGTTGCGGGCGCGTACGAGCAGTACTTC.